This TCR beta chain was captured by sequencing in a study of beta chain features in type 1 diabetes. As every portion of the isolated RNA was reverse transcribed, the sequencing read expressed TCRB transcripts. Sequenced by immunoSEQ multiplex PCR; TCRdb stores in-frame clones only, minus some. The sample carries roughly 240,000 clones, over 65% recorded once. V gave up 4 bases and J gave up 7 bases; unmatched junction bases: 15. The CDR3 is 17 residues long. Germline assignment: CDR1 SGHNT and CDR2 YYREEE (reference sequence). Source material: naive CD4+ T cells from blood. This clonotype was sampled from a man aged 30 to 45 in good health. The rearrangement uses TRBV5-4 and TRBJ2-1; TRBD1 matches 9 bases. DNA for the CDR3: TGTGCCAGCAGCCGACCATCCGCCGGGACAGGGATAAATGAGCAGTTCTTC. Encoded protein: CASSRPSAGTGINEQFF.